The table lists the clone carrying this T cell receptor beta chain with a count of one. The data were produced by immunoSEQ multiplex PCR, yet TCRdb's version contains in-frame clones alone and is incomplete. This repertoire shows about 50,000 clones, 75% to 95% found once; its top ten account for under 7.5%. This CDR3 has 17 amino acids. Germline values: CDR1 KGHSH, CDR2 LQKENI. Trimming at V came to 3 bases and at J to 1 base, leaving 7 bases not matched to a gene. This specimen belongs to a study of blood T cell repertoires in COVID-19. Study context: The cDNA or gDNA used as material had been derived from T cells, B-cell-depleted T cells, or PBMCs.

The source material was peripheral blood. The source is a man aged 45-60 years with active COVID-19. The chain is built from TRBV18 and TRBJ2-3; 10 bases match TRBD2. CDR3 coding DNA: TGTGCCAGCTCACCTCTGAGGGGGACTAGCGGCACAGATACGCAGTATTTT. Protein: CASSPLRGTSGTDTQYF.